Here is one TCR beta chain with its context. The entry originates in a study of shared clonotypes between healthy human individuals. Study background: CD4 naive and CD4 memory each took three plates per donor, while CD8 naive took two and CD8 memory one.

Clones were sequenced by immunoSEQ multiplex PCR, and TCRdb holds only the in-frame ones, with some missing. Of about a million clones in the sample, about 80% are singletons; the top ten hold 0.89%. The CDR3 spans 12 residues. V was pared by 5 bases and J by 6 bases, with 9 bases between. Germline V lookup: CDR1 MNHEY, CDR2 SMNVEV (reference sequence). Sequences were obtained from memory CD4+ T cells from PBMCs. Described subset: CD45RA-negative fraction. The clonotype comes from a man between 18 and 35 years old in good health. Some clones in this sample may be carry-over from other donors' samples. This chain links TRBV27 with TRBJ2-3; no firm D call. The CDR3 DNA is TGTGCCAGCAGTCCCACCGGGGATACGCAGTATTTT. Its translation is CASSPTGDTQYF.